This T cell receptor beta chain was recovered during a study of T cells in Graves' hyperthyroidism and ophthalmopathy. This clonotype was seen repeatedly, ten times or more. Stable hyperthyroidism: no ophthalmopathy progression over 18 months of follow-up. V gave up 3 bases and J gave up 2 bases, with 13 bases separating them. This CDR3 comprises 16 residues. Germline CDR1 and CDR2: SGHTA and FQGTGA. The CDR3 regions of TCR beta were amplified from RNA transcripts. A first-round RT-PCR of the TCR CDR3 used the HTBI primer set. In TCRdb, the multiplex PCR reads were re-called with MiXCR into one record per CDR3 protein. The sample carries 500,000 to 750,000 distinct CDR3 sequences, about 45% recorded once.

V gene TRBV7-3 combines with J gene TRBJ2-2; tentatively, D is TRBD2 (5 bases). The source of this sequence is a woman younger than 30 with Graves' hyperthyroidism. Input material: peripheral blood or thyroid tissue (not recorded which). The chain's CDR3 is CASSLFPADNTGELFF. DNA for the CDR3: TGTGCCAGCAGCTTGTTCCCAGCGGACAACACCGGGGAGCTGTTTTTT. The full variable domain, its missing parts supplied by reference TRBV7-3 and TRBJ2-2, is GAGVSQTPSNKVTEKGKYVELRCDPISGHTALYWYRQSLGQGPEFLIYFQGTGAADDSGLPNDRFFAVRPEGSVSTLKIQRTERGDSAVYLCASSLFPADNTGELFFGEGSRLTVL.